The 5 T cell receptor beta chains listed next were all sequenced from one sample in a study of blood T cells in healthy people across ages. With a J-beta primer mix and a sample-barcoded 5' primer, a second PCR ran about 7 to 11 cycles. TCRdb itself ran the 5' RACE reads through MiXCR, one entry per CDR3 protein. The table includes about 1,500,000 distinct CDR3 sequences, approximately 40% detected once. The sequencing sample was made of blood. These receptors were obtained from a woman aged 18-29 years in good health.

The chain employs TRBV5-1 and TRBJ2-1; D ambiguous. Germline CDR1 reads SGHRS; CDR2 reads YFSETQ. The CDR3 covers 12 residues. V shed 2 bases and J shed 8 bases, with 8 bases lying between them. CDR3 nucleotides: TGCGCCAGCAGCTTCCAGCGCGATGAGCAGTTCTTC. This translates into CASSFQRDEQFF.

Remarks on this clonotype: At one boundary the junction diverges from the germline segment, which might be a read error. CDR3 sequence: CVSGLVGAEAFF. The CDR3 DNA reads TGTGTCAGCGGTTTAGTGGGGGCTGAAGCTTTCTTT. V and J are TRBV7-8 and TRBJ1-1; tentative D call: TRBD1 (5 bases). Germline V gives CDR1 SGHVS, CDR2 FQNEAQ. CDR3 length: 12 amino acids.

This chain uses TRBV29-1 with TRBJ2-7, with 8 bases fitting TRBD2. J lost 0 bases, V lost 4 bases, and 14 bases had no gene match. The CDR3 consists of 17 residues. The germline V gene encodes CDR1 SQVTM and CDR2 ANQGSEA. The CDR3 DNA reads as TGCAGCGTTGTCCCTTCGTTTAGCGGGACGAACTCCTACGAGCAGTACTTC. Translating it yields CSVVPSFSGTNSYEQYF.

This chain links TRBV20-1 with TRBJ2-7; 7 bases match TRBD1. Germline values: CDR1 DFQATT, CDR2 SNEGSKA (reference sequence). Trimming took 6 bases from V and 6 from J; bases not matched to a gene: 11. The length of the CDR3 is 13 residues. In nucleotides, the CDR3 is TGCAGTGCCAGAAGACAGGGTATCGTCGAGCAGTACTTC. Encoded protein: CSARRQGIVEQYF.

About this clonotype itself: One junction end does not reproduce the germline sequence, and a read error may be involved. The chain uses TRBV9 and TRBJ2-1, with D possibly TRBD2 on 6 matching bases. The CDR3 spans 12 residues. Per germline, CDR1 SGDLS and CDR2 YYNGEE. The CDR3 DNA reads TGTGCCAGCAGCGTGGGAGGAAATGGGCAGTTCTTC. Translating it yields CASSVGGNGQFF.